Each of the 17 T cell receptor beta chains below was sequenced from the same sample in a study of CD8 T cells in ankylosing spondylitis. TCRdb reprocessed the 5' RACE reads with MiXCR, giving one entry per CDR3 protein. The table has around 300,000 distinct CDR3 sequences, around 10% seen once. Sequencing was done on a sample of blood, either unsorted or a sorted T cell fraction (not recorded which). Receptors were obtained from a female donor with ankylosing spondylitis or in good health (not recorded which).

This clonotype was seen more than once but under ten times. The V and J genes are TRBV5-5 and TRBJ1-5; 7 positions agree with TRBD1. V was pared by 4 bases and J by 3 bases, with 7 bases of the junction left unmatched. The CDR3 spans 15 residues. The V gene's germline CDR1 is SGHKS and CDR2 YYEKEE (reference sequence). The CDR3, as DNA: TGTGCCAGCAGCACGGGACAGAATATCAATCAGCCCCAGCATTTT. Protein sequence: CASSTGQNINQPQHF.

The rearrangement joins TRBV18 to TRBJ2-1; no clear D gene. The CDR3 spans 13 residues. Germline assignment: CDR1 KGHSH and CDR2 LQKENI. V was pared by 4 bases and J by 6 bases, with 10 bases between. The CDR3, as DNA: TGTGCCAGCTCACTAGGATATGGCAATGAGCAGTTCTTC. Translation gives CASSLGYGNEQFF. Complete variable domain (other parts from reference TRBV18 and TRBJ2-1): NAGVMQNPRHLVRRRGQEARLRCSPMKGHSHVYWYRQLPEEGLKFMVYLQKENIIDESGMPKERFSAEFPKEGPSILRIQQVVRGDSAAYFCASSLGYGNEQFFGPGTRLTVL.

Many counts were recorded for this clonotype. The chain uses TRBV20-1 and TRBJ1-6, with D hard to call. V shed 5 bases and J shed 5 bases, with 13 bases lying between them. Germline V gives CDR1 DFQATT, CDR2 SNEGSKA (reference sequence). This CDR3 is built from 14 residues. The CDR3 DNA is TGCAGTGCTCCTGACCTTTGGGATAATTCACCCCTCCACTTT. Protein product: CSAPDLWDNSPLHF.

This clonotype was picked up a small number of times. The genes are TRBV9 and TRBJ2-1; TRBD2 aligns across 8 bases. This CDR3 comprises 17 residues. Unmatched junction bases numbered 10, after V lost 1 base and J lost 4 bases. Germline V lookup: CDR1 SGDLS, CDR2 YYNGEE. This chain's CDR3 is CASSVRAGSGVYNEQFF. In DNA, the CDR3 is TGTGCCAGCAGCGTACGGGCAGGTAGCGGGGTGTACAATGAGCAGTTCTTC.

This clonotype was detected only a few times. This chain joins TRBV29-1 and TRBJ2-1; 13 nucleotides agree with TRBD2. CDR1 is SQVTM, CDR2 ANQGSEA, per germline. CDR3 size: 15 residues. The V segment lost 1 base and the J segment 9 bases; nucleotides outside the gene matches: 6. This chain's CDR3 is CSVEGGLAGTGEQFF. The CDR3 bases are TGCAGCGTTGAAGGGGGACTAGCGGGAACAGGTGAGCAGTTCTTC.

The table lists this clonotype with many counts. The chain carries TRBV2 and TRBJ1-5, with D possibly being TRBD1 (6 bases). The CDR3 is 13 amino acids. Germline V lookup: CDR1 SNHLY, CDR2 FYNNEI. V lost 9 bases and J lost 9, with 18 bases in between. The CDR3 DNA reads TGTGCCAGTAAAACGGACAGAGAAAGGCCCCAGCATTTT. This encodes CASKTDRERPQHF.

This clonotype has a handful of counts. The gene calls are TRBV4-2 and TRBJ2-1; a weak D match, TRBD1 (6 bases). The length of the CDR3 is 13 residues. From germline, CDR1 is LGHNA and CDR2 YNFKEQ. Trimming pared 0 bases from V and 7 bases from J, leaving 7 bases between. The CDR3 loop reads CASSQETGNEQFF. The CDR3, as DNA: TGTGCCAGCAGCCAAGAAACAGGGAATGAGCAGTTCTTC.

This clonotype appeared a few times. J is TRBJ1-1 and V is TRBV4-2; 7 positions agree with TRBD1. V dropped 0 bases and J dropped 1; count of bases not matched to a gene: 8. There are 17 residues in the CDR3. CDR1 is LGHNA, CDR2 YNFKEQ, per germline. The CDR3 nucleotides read TGTGCCAGCAGCCAAGATAGTACGGACAGGTCGAACACTGAAGCTTTCTTT. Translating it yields CASSQDSTDRSNTEAFF.

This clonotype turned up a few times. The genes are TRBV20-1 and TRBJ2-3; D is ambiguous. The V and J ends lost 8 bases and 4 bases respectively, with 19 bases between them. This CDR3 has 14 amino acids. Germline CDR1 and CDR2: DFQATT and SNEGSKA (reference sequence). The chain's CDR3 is CSSGGSLYADTQYF. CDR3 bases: TGCAGTTCGGGCGGATCCCTATACGCAGATACGCAGTATTTT.

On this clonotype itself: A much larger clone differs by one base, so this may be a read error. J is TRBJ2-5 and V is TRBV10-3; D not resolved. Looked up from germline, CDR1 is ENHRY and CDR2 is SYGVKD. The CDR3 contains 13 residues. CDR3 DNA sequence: TGTACCATCAAAGAAGCAACAGAAGAGACCCAGTACTTC. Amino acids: CTIKEATEETQYF.

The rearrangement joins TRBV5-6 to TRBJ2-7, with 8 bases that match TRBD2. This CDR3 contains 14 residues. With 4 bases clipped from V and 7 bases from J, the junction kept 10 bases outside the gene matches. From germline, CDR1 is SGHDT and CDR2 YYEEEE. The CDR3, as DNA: TGTGCCAGCAGCCACTTTACTAGCGGAGTGGAGCAGTACTTC. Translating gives CASSHFTSGVEQYF.

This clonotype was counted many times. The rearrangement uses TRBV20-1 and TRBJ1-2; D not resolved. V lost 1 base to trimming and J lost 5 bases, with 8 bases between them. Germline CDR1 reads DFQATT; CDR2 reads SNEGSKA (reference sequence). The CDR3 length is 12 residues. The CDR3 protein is CSARGAGYGYTF. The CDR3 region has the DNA TGCAGTGCTAGAGGCGCGGGTTATGGCTACACCTTC.

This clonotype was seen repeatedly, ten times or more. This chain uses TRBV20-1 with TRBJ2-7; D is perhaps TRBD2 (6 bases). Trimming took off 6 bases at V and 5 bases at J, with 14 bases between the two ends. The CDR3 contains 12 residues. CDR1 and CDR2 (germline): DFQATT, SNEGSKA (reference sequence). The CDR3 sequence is CSAPGLPNEQYF. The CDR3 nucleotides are TGCAGTGCACCGGGACTCCCAAACGAGCAGTACTTC.

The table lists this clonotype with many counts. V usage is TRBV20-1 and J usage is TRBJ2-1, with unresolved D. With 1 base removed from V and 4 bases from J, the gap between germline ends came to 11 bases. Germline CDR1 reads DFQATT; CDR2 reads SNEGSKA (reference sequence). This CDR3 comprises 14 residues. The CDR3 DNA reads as TGCAGTGCTAGAGCCTTCCTCAGGTACAATGAGCAGTTCTTC. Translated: CSARAFLRYNEQFF.

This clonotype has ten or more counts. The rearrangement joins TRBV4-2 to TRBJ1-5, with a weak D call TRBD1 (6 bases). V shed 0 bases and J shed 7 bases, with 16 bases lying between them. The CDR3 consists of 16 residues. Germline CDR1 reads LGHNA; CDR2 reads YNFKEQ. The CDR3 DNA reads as TGTGCCAGCAGCCAAGATCTTTGGGGGGCAGGCCAGCCCCAGCATTTT. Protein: CASSQDLWGAGQPQHF.

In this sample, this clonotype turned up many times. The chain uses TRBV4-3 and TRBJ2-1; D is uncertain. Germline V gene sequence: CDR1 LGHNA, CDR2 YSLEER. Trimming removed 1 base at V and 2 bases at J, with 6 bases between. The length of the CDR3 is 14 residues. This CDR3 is CASSQAPAYNEQFF. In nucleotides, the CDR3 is TGCGCCAGCAGCCAAGCCCCCGCCTACAATGAGCAGTTCTTC.

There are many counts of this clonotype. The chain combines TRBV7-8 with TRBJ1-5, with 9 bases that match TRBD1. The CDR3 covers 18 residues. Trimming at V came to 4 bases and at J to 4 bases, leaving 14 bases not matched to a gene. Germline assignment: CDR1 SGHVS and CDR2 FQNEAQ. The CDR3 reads CASSSTKRGTGRNQPQHF. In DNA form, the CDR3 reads TGTGCCAGCAGCTCCACTAAAAGAGGGACAGGGAGGAATCAGCCCCAGCATTTT. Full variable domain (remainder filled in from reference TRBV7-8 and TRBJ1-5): GAGVSQSPRYKVAKRGQDVALRCDPISGHVSLFWYQQALGQGPEFLTYFQNEAQLDKSGLPSDRFFAERPEGSVSTLKIQRTQQEDSAVYLCASSSTKRGTGRNQPQHFGDGTRLSIL.